This T cell receptor beta chain was identified in a study of shared clonotypes between healthy human individuals. Background on the study: The plates for each donor numbered three CD4 naive, three CD4 memory, two CD8 naive and one CD8 memory.

General study results and limits: Enrolling few donors narrowed the genetic and exposure-history diversity that was represented. What rarefaction showed was incomplete sorted-subset sequencing despite large depth.

The assay was immunoSEQ multiplex PCR, and TCRdb's table has in-frame clones only and misses some. The table records hundreds of thousands of clones, approximately 79% of them present only once. This CDR3 spans 15 amino acids. Germline CDR1 MNHEY, CDR2 SMNVEV (reference sequence). V lost 5 bases and J lost 5; bases outside the gene matches: 8. For this clone: The target antigen is unknown.

The chain uses TRBV27 and TRBJ2-1, with 8 positions matching TRBD2. This clonotype originated in a woman in her 30s in good health. Material: memory CD4+ T cells sorted from blood. Documented subset: CD45RA-negative fraction. The DNA of the CDR3 is TGTGCCAGCAGTCCCCTAGCGGGTCCGGACAATGAGCAGTTCTTC. It translates to CASSPLAGPDNEQFF.